What follows describes a single T cell receptor beta chain. There is no known antigen for this receptor. One base away there is no much larger clone; base qualities are not given. The data were obtained in a study of T cell repertoires in cytomegalovirus infection (dated by TCRdb to between 2018 and 2021). Regarding the research as a whole: Alongside well-studied HLA-B-restricted epitopes, the peptide stimulations were aimed at recently identified HLA-C-restricted CMV epitopes, whose presentation resists viral immunomodulation. Donor HLA type was relevant to the analysis, because carriage of CMV infection together with the matching HLA type was indicated by public TCR beta signatures.

Sequencing was performed on an Illumina HiSeq 1500. The public sequencing data were trimmed at Q25 with fastp and processed into clonotypes with MiXCR by TCRdb, which kept only in-frame beta chains. CDR3 protein sequences are deduplicated, and each keeps its most common genes and DNA. This sample gives 200,000 or so distinct CDR3 sequences in total; approximately 40% of them show up just once. The leading ten clones occupy around 60% of the sample. V and J are truncated by 3 bases and 0 bases respectively, leaving an intervening sequence of 10 bases. The CDR3 sequence holds 15 residues, the cysteine and phenylalanine included. The read is trimmed to its CDR3 DNA, 45 bases read in frame from base 1. The germline V gene specifies MGHRA as CDR1 and YSYEKL as CDR2. Broader findings and caveats from the paper: Carriers of CMV infection plus the relevant HLA type were discriminated by the cumulative frequency of public TCR beta family members in the study cohort and in an independent roughly 400-donor cohort. The ex vivo response was dominated by HLA-C-restricted CMV-specific TCR beta clonotypes, which also provided the single most frequent clonotype in two of eight donors.

The treatment or condition label of this sample denotes: in vitro stimulation with specific CMV peptide epitopes to enrich CMV-specific T cells. The input for sequencing was CD8+ T cells from cultured PBMCs, taken from culture after CMV antigen stimulation. The sequence was obtained from a human donor in good health (CMV status not recorded). Some clones in this sample may be carry-over from other donors' samples. The chain employs TRBV4-1 and TRBJ2-3; the D gene could be either TRBD1 or TRBD2, each agreeing at 5 bases. The encoded CDR3 is CASSHARDSTDTQYF. The nucleotide sequence is given as TGCGCCAGCAGCCATGCAAGGGACAGCACAGATACGCAGTATTTT.